A single sample is the source of the 10 T cell receptor beta chains below, sequenced in a study of T cell changes during pregnancy in multiple sclerosis. This table comes from immunoSEQ multiplex PCR, and its TCRdb copy is limited to in-frame clones, with some not included. Seen here are 85,000 to 100,000 clones, roughly 92% observed once, and the top ten hold 2.6%. Sequencing was performed on peripheral blood, taken in the first trimester of pregnancy. Receptors were obtained from a female donor with multiple sclerosis, enrolled in a pregnancy study.

The rearrangement joins TRBV19 to TRBJ2-2, with D hard to call. Trimming shortened V by 2 bases and J by 2 bases, and 6 bases separated the two germline ends. CDR1 and CDR2 from the germline V gene are LNHDA and SQIVND (reference sequence). This CDR3 is built from 14 residues. The CDR3 bases are TGTGCCAGTAGTATATCCTCCAACACCGGGGAGCTGTTTTTT. As protein: CASSISSNTGELFF.

The table lists this clone with a few counts. V gene TRBV5-4 combines with J gene TRBJ2-3; 12 bases map to TRBD2. J was trimmed by 4 bases and V by 0 bases; bases with no gene match: 6. From germline, CDR1 is SGHNT and CDR2 YYREEE (reference sequence). The CDR3 sequence is 17 residues long. This chain's CDR3 is CASSLARLAGGPDTQYF. DNA for the CDR3: TGTGCCAGCAGCTTGGCGAGGCTAGCGGGAGGGCCAGATACGCAGTATTTT.

This clone has just one count. The chain combines TRBV10-3 with TRBJ2-1; 8 bases agree with TRBD2. Trimming cost V 11 bases and J 1 base; bases outside gene matches: 4. Per the germline V gene, CDR1 is ENHRY and CDR2 is SYGVKD. This CDR3 has 13 residues. CDR3 region: CAYGTSSYNEQFF. In DNA form, the CDR3 reads TGTGCCTACGGGACTAGTTCCTACAATGAGCAGTTCTTC.

As to this clone: Different DNA sequences within this sample yield the same CDR3. This chain uses TRBV6-5 with TRBJ2-5; D may be TRBD1 (6 bases). V was cut by 0 bases and J by 1 base, with 6 bases left in between. The CDR3 sequence is 14 residues long. The germline gives CDR1 MNHEY, CDR2 SVGAGI. The CDR3 sequence: CASSYSTGQETQYF. CDR3 nucleotides: TGTGCCAGCAGTTACTCGACAGGCCAAGAGACCCAGTACTTC.

The chain carries TRBV4-3 and TRBJ2-1; 10 nucleotides align to TRBD1. The V segment lost 1 base and the J segment 2 bases; nucleotides outside the gene matches: 5. This CDR3 contains 17 residues. CDR1 is LGHNA, CDR2 YSLEER, per germline. The CDR3 sequence is CASSQGAGTGAYNEQFF. The CDR3, as DNA: TGCGCCAGCAGCCAAGGGGCCGGGACAGGGGCCTACAATGAGCAGTTCTTC.

The chain recombines TRBV5-1 with TRBJ2-2, with TRBD1 matching 7 bases. CDR3 length: 17 amino acids. Germline CDR1 is SGHRS and CDR2 is YFSETQ. The ends lost 3 bases at V and 5 bases at J; junction bases unmatched: 13. In DNA, the CDR3 is TGCGCCAGCAGCTACCATTCGGCGAGGGGGCTTACCGGGGAGCTGTTTTTT. Encoded protein: CASSYHSARGLTGELFF.

The chain recombines TRBV5-4 with TRBJ2-1; perhaps TRBD1 as D (5 bases). Germline-derived CDR1 and CDR2 are SGHNT and YYREEE (reference sequence). Between the trimmed V and J ends, which lost 1 base and 1 base, there was a span of 9 bases. The CDR3 is 15 amino acids. The CDR3 protein is CASSLSGWSYNEQFF. Written as DNA, the CDR3 is TGTGCCAGCAGCTTGTCAGGGTGGTCCTACAATGAGCAGTTCTTC.

This chain connects TRBV7-8 to TRBJ2-7, with a tentative D call TRBD2 (6 bases). The V end was cut by 8 bases, the J end by 3 bases, with 11 bases between. Germline CDR1 is SGHVS and CDR2 is FQNEAQ. There are 12 residues in the CDR3. As DNA, the CDR3 is TGTGCCAGCGGACTACAAGACTACGAGCAGTACTTC. Its translation is CASGLQDYEQYF.

The chain joins TRBV7-9 to TRBJ2-7, with TRBD1 identical over 8 bases. Germline V CDR1 and CDR2: SEHNR, FQNEAQ (reference sequence). CDR3 size: 14 residues. With V trimmed by 5 bases and J by 3 bases, 6 bases remained unmatched. CDR3 nucleotides: TGTGCCAGCAGCGAGGACAGGGACGTCTACGAGCAGTACTTC. Its protein product is CASSEDRDVYEQYF.

The rearrangement links TRBV9 to TRBJ2-7; the D gene is possibly TRBD2 (5 bases). The CDR3 contains 13 residues. Germline V gene data show CDR1 as SGDLS and CDR2 as YYNGEE. V was clipped by 5 bases and J by 3 bases, with 12 bases between them. The CDR3 sequence is CASSEHGNYEQYF. The CDR3 DNA reads as TGTGCCAGCAGTGAACACGGGAACTACGAGCAGTACTTC.